These T cell receptor beta chains were read from a single sample in a study of graft-versus-host responses after intestinal transplantation. Sequenced by immunoSEQ multiplex PCR; TCRdb stores in-frame clones only, minus some. Here the sample spans about 92,000 clones, about 89% being singletons. No antigen has been identified for these receptors. Material: unstimulated CD8+ T cells sorted from spleen or lymph node cells, obtained before intestinal transplant. These receptor sequences come from a human donor who received an intestinal transplant. Both conserved end residues are part of each CDR3. The D gene is left open where the match is weak. The size of a clone is reported for some rows only, either as once, few or many, or as a class for expanded clones.

NA	TRBV6-5	TRBJ1-5	few	CASSSRSAAHQPQHF	TGTGCCAGCAGTTCCCGGTCGGCGGCTCATCAGCCCCAGCATTTT
NA	TRBV27	TRBJ1-6	NA	CASSPGLGNSPLHF	TGTGCCAGCAGTCCGGGTCTGGGGAATTCACCCCTCCACTTT
TRBD2	TRBV15	TRBJ2-3	NA	CATSVLAGGTDTQYF	TGTGCCACCAGCGTCCTAGCGGGGGGCACAGATACGCAGTATTTT
NA	TRBV2	TRBJ2-1	NA	CASSEDGGISYNEQFF	TGTGCCAGCAGTGAAGACGGGGGAATCTCCTACAATGAGCAGTTCTTC
NA	TRBV5-1	TRBJ1-3	NA	CASSLGGAGNTIYF	TGCGCCAGCAGCTTGGGGGGCGCTGGAAACACCATATATTTT
TRBD2	TRBV19	TRBJ2-1	NA	CASTWDYNNEQFF	TGTGCCAGTACTTGGGACTACAACAATGAGCAGTTCTTC
NA	TRBV9	TRBJ2-5	NA	CASSGPVDWAGETQYF	TGTGCCAGCAGCGGGCCGGTGGACTGGGCGGGAGAGACCCAGTACTTC
NA	TRBV4-2	TRBJ2-7	NA	CASSQGAYEQYF	TGTGCCAGCAGCCAGGGGGCCTACGAGCAGTACTTC
NA	TRBV4-1	TRBJ2-7	NA	CASSQVEGAGYEQYF	TGCGCCAGCAGCCAAGTGGAGGGGGCGGGCTACGAGCAGTACTTC
NA	TRBV19	TRBJ2-1	NA	CASSIGAKDGRYNEQFF	TGTGCCAGTAGTATAGGCGCAAAGGACGGGAGATACAATGAGCAGTTCTTC
TRBD1	TRBV19	TRBJ1-1	once	CAGSRTGEGSTEAFF	TGTGCCGGTAGTCGGACAGGGGAGGGGAGCACTGAAGCTTTCTTT
TRBD1	TRBV7-2	TRBJ2-5	NA	CASSLDGQGIALVETQYF	TGTGCCAGCAGCTTAGACGGACAGGGCATCGCATTGGTGGAGACCCAGTACTTC
NA	TRBV25-1	TRBJ2-7	NA	CASSDSGNPYEQYF	TGTGCCAGCAGTGACTCAGGGAATCCCTACGAGCAGTACTTC
TRBD2	TRBV5-4	TRBJ2-7	NA	CASSLTSDPYEQYF	TGTGCCAGCAGCTTGACTAGCGACCCCTACGAGCAGTACTTC
NA	TRBV25-1	TRBJ2-1	NA	CASSIGDYEQFF	TGTGCCAGCAGCATTGGGGATTATGAGCAGTTCTTC
NA	TRBV6-5	TRBJ2-4	NA	CASSYSFGDENIQYF	TGTGCCAGCAGTTACTCCTTTGGCGACGAAAACATTCAGTACTTC
TRBD2	TRBV27	TRBJ2-7	NA	CASSASGIYEQYF	TGTGCCAGCAGTGCTAGCGGGATATACGAGCAGTACTTC
TRBD1	TRBV9	TRBJ2-7	few	CASSGTGYEQYF	TGTGCCAGCAGCGGGACAGGCTACGAGCAGTACTTC
TRBD1	TRBV10-3	TRBJ2-6	NA	CAISESRTGQGIGANVLTF	TGTGCCATCAGTGAGTCGAGAACGGGACAGGGAATCGGGGCCAACGTCCTGACTTTC
NA	TRBV6-6	TRBJ2-7	NA	CASAPRGFVYEQYF	TGTGCCAGCGCCCCCAGGGGCTTCGTCTACGAGCAGTACTTC
NA	TRBV21-1	TRBJ2-7	once	CASSHSCYEQYF	TGTGCCAGCAGCCATTCGTGCTACGAGCAGTACTTC
TRBD2	TRBV10-1	TRBJ2-1	NA	CASSEDSSGASNEQFF	TGCGCCAGCAGTGAGGATTCCAGCGGGGCCTCCAATGAGCAGTTCTTC
TRBD2	TRBV4-1	TRBJ2-3	once	CASSQSGLAGGDTQYF	TGCGCCAGCAGCCAATCGGGACTAGCGGGTGGAGATACGCAGTATTTT
NA	TRBV7-9	TRBJ2-6	NA	CASSLSRAGANVLTF	TGTGCCAGCAGCTTATCGAGGGCTGGGGCCAACGTCCTGACTTTC
NA	TRBV28	TRBJ1-6	NA	CASGVFISYNSPLHF	TGTGCCAGCGGGGTTTTTATTTCCTATAATTCACCCCTCCACTTT
NA	TRBV9	TRBJ2-5	NA	CASSVALRETQYF	TGTGCCAGCAGCGTAGCCTTGAGGGAGACCCAGTACTTC
TRBD1	TRBV30	TRBJ2-5	NA	CAWSKTGEETQYF	TGTGCCTGGAGTAAAACAGGGGAGGAGACCCAGTACTTC
TRBD1	TRBV7-9	TRBJ2-7	NA	CASSLSGRGRGYEQYF	TGTGCCAGCAGCTTATCGGGCAGGGGGCGAGGATACGAGCAGTACTTC
NA	TRBV5-4	TRBJ2-2	NA	CASSFGLAGELFF	TGTGCCAGCAGCTTTGGGCTAGCCGGGGAGCTGTTTTTT
NA	TRBV27	TRBJ1-2	NA	CASSFVGTVNYGYTF	TGTGCCAGCAGTTTTGTTGGGACGGTAAACTATGGCTACACCTTC
NA	TRBV28	TRBJ2-3	NA	CASSLTGRTDTQYF	TGTGCCAGCAGTTTAACTGGGAGAACAGATACGCAGTATTTT
NA	TRBV6-5	TRBJ1-1	NA	CASSPRDTEAFF	TGTGCCAGCAGTCCGAGGGACACTGAAGCTTTCTTT
TRBD1	TRBV5-6	TRBJ2-5	NA	CASSLEAGGNQETQYF	TGTGCCAGCAGCTTGGAGGCAGGGGGCAACCAAGAGACCCAGTACTTC
NA	TRBV6-5	TRBJ2-7	once	CARMDNYEQYF	TGTGCCAGGATGGACAACTACGAGCAGTACTTC
NA	TRBV5-1	TRBJ1-4	NA	CASSLDGAWGEKLFF	TGCGCCAGCAGCTTGGACGGGGCGTGGGGTGAAAAACTGTTTTTT
NA	TRBV10-1	TRBJ1-1	few	CASSDGVKDTEAFF	TGCGCCAGCAGTGACGGTGTTAAGGACACTGAAGCTTTCTTT
TRBD2	TRBV7-7	TRBJ2-1	NA	CASSIGLAVSYNEQFF	TGTGCCAGCAGCATCGGACTAGCGGTTTCCTACAATGAGCAGTTCTTC
TRBD1	TRBV9	TRBJ2-1	NA	CASSVGDRSYNEQFF	TGTGCCAGCAGCGTAGGGGACAGATCCTACAATGAGCAGTTCTTC
TRBD2	TRBV28	TRBJ2-2	NA	CASSPLRGRNTGELFF	TGTGCCAGCTCCCCCCTGCGGGGGAGGAACACCGGGGAGCTGTTTTTT
TRBD1	TRBV5-4	TRBJ2-3	NA	CASSPEDRALEDTQYF	TGTGCCAGCAGCCCAGAGGACAGGGCCCTCGAGGATACGCAGTATTTT
NA	TRBV5-6	TRBJ2-7	NA	CASSPGTMEQYF	TGTGCCAGCAGCCCCGGGACAATGGAGCAGTACTTC
NA	TRBV6-1	TRBJ1-1	few	CASSGGGAFF	TGTGCCAGCAGTGGGGGGGGAGCTTTCTTT
TRBD2	TRBV7-9	TRBJ2-5	NA	CASSPIAGGWQETQYF	TGTGCCAGCAGTCCTATAGCGGGAGGCTGGCAAGAGACCCAGTACTTC
NA	TRBV20-1	TRBJ1-2	NA	CSARREFGYTF	TGCAGTGCTAGAAGGGAGTTTGGCTACACCTTC
NA	TRBV25-1	TRBJ2-3	NA	CASSEYTGGTQYF	TGTGCCAGCAGTGAATATACTGGGGGGACGCAGTATTTT
TRBD1	TRBV27	TRBJ1-3	once	CASSQQGRGNTIYF	TGTGCCAGCAGTCAACAGGGGAGGGGAAACACCATATATTTT
NA	TRBV19	TRBJ2-1	NA	CASSVAWGGLRDNEQFF	TGTGCCAGTAGTGTCGCGTGGGGGGGCTTACGAGACAATGAGCAGTTCTTC
NA	TRBV21-1	TRBJ2-2	NA	CASSKPKANTGELFF	TGTGCCAGCAGCAAGCCAAAAGCGAACACCGGGGAGCTGTTTTTT
NA	TRBV27	TRBJ1-5	NA	CASSFWPVGNQPQHF	TGTGCCAGCAGTTTTTGGCCAGTTGGCAATCAGCCCCAGCATTTT
NA	TRBV6-5	TRBJ1-2	NA	CASSHPQQNGYTF	TGTGCCAGCAGTCACCCGCAACAAAATGGCTACACCTTC
NA	TRBV29-1	TRBJ2-7	NA	CSVDFGGALYEQYF	TGCAGCGTTGATTTCGGGGGAGCCCTTTACGAGCAGTACTTC
TRBD1	TRBV6-5	TRBJ2-7	NA	CASSYTGVSYEQYF	TGTGCCAGCAGTTATACAGGGGTATCCTACGAGCAGTACTTC